One sample yielded the 5 T cell receptor beta chains listed below, sequenced in a study of regulatory T cells in long-lasting Graves disease. Regarding time point: persistent/refractory GD, antithyroid drugs over 5 years with positive TRAb. Scientists built the TCR library using RNA that was extracted from PBMCs. Construction of the TCR beta libraries employed iRepertoire HTBI primers in conjunction with Arm-PCR of CDR3 regions. TCRdb re-called the multiplex PCR reads with MiXCR, one entry per CDR3 protein. The table lists 500,000 to 700,000 distinct CDR3 sequences, around 30% of them singletons. Here the sequenced sample was peripheral blood mononuclear cells (PBMCs), taken when the disease was refractory, from a patient treated with antithyroid drugs. The receptors were sampled from a female donor with Graves disease.

In its sample, this clonotype was seen many times. V gene TRBV6-5 combines with J gene TRBJ2-5; D tentatively fits TRBD1 or TRBD2 (5 bases each). Germline assignment: CDR1 MNHEY and CDR2 SVGAGI. The CDR3 consists of 12 residues. The V end lost 4 bases, the J end lost 7 bases, and 10 bases lay between the germline ends. The CDR3 DNA follows: TGTGCCAGCAGTTTGGGGACGGGGACCCAGTACTTC. Its protein product is CASSLGTGTQYF.

With regard to this clonotype: Being one base from a much bigger clone, this may be a read error. This chain uses TRBV12-3 or TRBV12-4 with TRBJ2-2; 7 positions agree with TRBD2. There are 16 residues in the CDR3. CDR3 residues: CAGSLMASGNTGELFF. The CDR3 DNA sequence: TGTGCCGGCAGTTTAATGGCTAGCGGTAACACCGGGGAGCTGTTTTTT.

This clonotype has a count of ten or more. This chain links TRBV2 with TRBJ1-2, with 7 bases that match TRBD1. In germline, CDR1 is SNHLY, CDR2 FYNNEI. The CDR3 sequence is 13 residues long. J lost 3 bases, V lost 3 bases, and 1 base had no gene match. The CDR3 coding sequence is TGTGCCAGCAGTGAGACAGGGTACTATGGCTACACCTTC. This codes for CASSETGYYGYTF.

In its sample, this clonotype was seen a few times. This chain joins TRBV6-4 and TRBJ2-1; D is ambiguous. V was shortened by 4 bases and J by 8 bases, with 18 bases between the two germline ends. CDR1 and CDR2 from the germline V gene are MRHNA and SNTAGT. This CDR3 spans 15 amino acids. The CDR3 here is CASSVRVGTNDEQFF. The CDR3 region has the DNA TGTGCCAGCAGTGTAAGAGTCGGAACTAACGATGAGCAGTTCTTC.

The chain has TRBV20-1 and TRBJ2-7, with D perhaps matching TRBD1 or TRBD2 (5 bases each). The CDR3 is 12 residues long. V was clipped by 3 bases and J by 3 bases, with 9 bases between them. Germline V gives CDR1 DFQATT, CDR2 SNEGSKA (reference sequence). Written as DNA, the CDR3 is TGCAGTGCTAGGGGGGTAGACTACGAGCAGTACTTC. This sequence encodes CSARGVDYEQYF.